One sample yielded the 2 T cell receptor beta chains listed below, sequenced in a study of OX40 agonist ivuxolimab in advanced cancers. The table came from immunoSEQ multiplex PCR; TCRdb's copy has only in-frame clones and leaves some out. The sample shows fewer than 45,000 clones, about four fifths of them seen only once. The sample was CD4+ or CD8+ T cells sorted from blood, taken in a trial of the OX40 agonist ivuxolimab. The receptors were gathered from an adult with an advanced solid tumor such as melanoma, head and neck, liver or kidney cancer.

This clone was counted a single time. The chain links TRBV10-3 to TRBJ1-1, with D perhaps matching TRBD1 (6 bases). V was pared by 11 bases and J by 4 bases, with 17 bases between. Looked up from germline, CDR1 is ENHRY and CDR2 is SYGVKD. This CDR3 spans 13 amino acids. The CDR3 sequence is CAPPFGGATEAFF. CDR3 in DNA: TGTGCCCCCCCCTTCGGGGGGGCCACTGAAGCTTTCTTT.

A few counts support this clone. This chain joins TRBV27 and TRBJ1-2; D gene ambiguous. V lost 5 bases and J 6 bases, leaving 16 bases between the germline ends. Germline V gene data show CDR1 as MNHEY and CDR2 as SMNVEV (reference sequence). The CDR3 runs to 14 residues. CDR3 bases: TGTGCCAGCAGTCCGCGTAGAGGTGAGAATGGCTACACCTTC. Translated, it gives CASSPRRGENGYTF.